The clone carrying this T cell receptor beta chain was detected once. Its antigen is unidentified. This sample stems from a study of OX40 agonist ivuxolimab in advanced cancers. Study observations and caveats: The authors also found low normalized T-cell clonal expansion in some nonresponders.

Profiling relied on immunoSEQ multiplex PCR, and the TCRdb table lists in-frame clones only, not all of them. This sample has about 58,000 clones; 70% to 90% occur once, and the top ten carry 2.5% to 3.5%. CDR3 length equals 14 residues. V lost 3 bases and J 2 bases, leaving 8 bases between the germline ends. Germline V gene lookup returns CDR1 LNHDA and CDR2 SQIVND (reference sequence). The receptor was isolated from an adult with an advanced solid tumor such as melanoma, head and neck, liver or kidney cancer. Material: CD4+ or CD8+ T cells sorted from blood, obtained in a trial of the OX40 agonist ivuxolimab. The V call is TRBV19, the J call TRBJ1-5; possible D gene TRBD1, 5 bases. The CDR3 protein is CASSIIGGNQPQHF. In nucleotides, the CDR3 is TGTGCCAGTAGTATTATAGGGGGCAATCAGCCCCAGCATTTT.